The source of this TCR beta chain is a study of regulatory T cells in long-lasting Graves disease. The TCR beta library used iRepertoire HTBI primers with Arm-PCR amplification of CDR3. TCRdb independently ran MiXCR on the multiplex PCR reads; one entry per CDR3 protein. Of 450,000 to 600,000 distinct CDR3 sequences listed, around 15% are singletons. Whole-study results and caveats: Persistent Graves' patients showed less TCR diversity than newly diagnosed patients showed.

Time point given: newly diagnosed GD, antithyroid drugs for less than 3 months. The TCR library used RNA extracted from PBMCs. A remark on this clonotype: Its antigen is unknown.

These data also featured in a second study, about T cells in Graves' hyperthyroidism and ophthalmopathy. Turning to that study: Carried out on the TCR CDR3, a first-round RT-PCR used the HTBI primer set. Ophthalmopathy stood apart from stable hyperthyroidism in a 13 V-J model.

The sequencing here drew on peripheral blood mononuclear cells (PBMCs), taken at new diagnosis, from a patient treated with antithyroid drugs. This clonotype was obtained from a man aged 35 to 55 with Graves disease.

CDR3 DNA sequence: TGTGCCAGCAGGAAAGGGGGCTGGGAGAGCAATCAGCCCCAGCATTTT. Translating gives CASRKGGWESNQPQHF. The rearrangement links TRBV12-3 or TRBV12-4 to TRBJ1-5; 7 nucleotides line up with TRBD1. V gave up 6 bases and J gave up 1 base; unmatched junction bases: 9. This CDR3 comprises 16 residues.